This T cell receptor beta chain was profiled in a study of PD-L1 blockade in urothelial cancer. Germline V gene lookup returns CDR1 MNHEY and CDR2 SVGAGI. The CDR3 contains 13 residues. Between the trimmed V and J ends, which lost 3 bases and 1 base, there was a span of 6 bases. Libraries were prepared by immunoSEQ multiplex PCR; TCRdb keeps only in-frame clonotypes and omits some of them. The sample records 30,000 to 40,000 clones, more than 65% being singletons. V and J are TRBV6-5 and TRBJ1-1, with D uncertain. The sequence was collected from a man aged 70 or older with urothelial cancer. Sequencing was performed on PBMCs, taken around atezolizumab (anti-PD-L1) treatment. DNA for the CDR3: TGTGCCAGCAGTTATCCGGGGAACACTGAAGCTTTCTTT. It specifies CASSYPGNTEAFF.